The 11 T cell receptor beta chains below come from one sample, sequenced in a study of OX40 agonist ivuxolimab in advanced cancers. Here immunoSEQ multiplex PCR was the method, and the copy in TCRdb shows in-frame clones only, minus some. The sample carries about 59,000 clones, about 80% recorded once. Sequences were derived from CD4+ or CD8+ T cells sorted from blood, sampled in a trial of the OX40 agonist ivuxolimab. These receptors were taken from an adult with an advanced solid tumor such as melanoma, head and neck, liver or kidney cancer.

The chain links TRBV28 to TRBJ2-7, with 7 bases fitting TRBD2. CDR1 and CDR2 from the germline V gene are MDHEN and SYDVKM. This CDR3 spans 16 amino acids. V lost 3 bases to trimming and J lost 2 bases; unmatched junction nucleotides: 10. CDR3 bases: TGTGCCAGCAGTTTGTTCCCGGGGGGTTTCACCTACGAGCAGTACTTC. Its translation is CASSLFPGGFTYEQYF.

CDR3 sequence: CASSQASGSYNEQFF. DNA of the CDR3: TGTGCCAGCAGCCAAGCTAGCGGAAGTTACAATGAGCAGTTCTTC. The chain combines TRBV14 with TRBJ2-1, with 7 bases that match TRBD2. V lost 1 base to trimming and J lost 4 bases; unmatched junction nucleotides: 4. The CDR3 spans 15 residues. The V gene's germline CDR1 is SGHDN and CDR2 FVKESK.

The genes are TRBV5-1 and TRBJ1-5; 7 bases align to TRBD1. Losses at the gene ends were 4 bases for V and 3 bases for J; bases not matched to a gene: 4. This CDR3 is 14 amino acids long. The germline CDR1 and CDR2 sequences are SGHRS and YFSETQ. The CDR3 DNA is TGCGCCAGCAGCCCTGGGACAGACAATCAGCCCCAGCATTTT. Translation: CASSPGTDNQPQHF.

The chain has TRBV19 and TRBJ1-1, with a weak D call TRBD1 (6 bases). Germline CDR1 LNHDA, CDR2 SQIVND (reference sequence). CDR3 length: 13 amino acids. Trimming took off 9 bases at V and 5 bases at J, with 16 bases between the two ends. CDR3 nucleotide sequence: TGTGCCAGCCGAGGGGGGCCCTGGACTGAAGCTTTCTTT. It codes for CASRGGPWTEAFF.

The chain joins TRBV6-4 to TRBJ2-5; a possible D gene is TRBD2 (6 bases). In germline, CDR1 is MRHNA, CDR2 SNTAGT. This CDR3 spans 15 amino acids. With 9 bases removed from V and 2 bases from J, the gap between germline ends came to 19 bases. CDR3 bases: TGTGCCAGTTCCCCGTCCTACGGAGGGCAAGAGACCCAGTACTTC. This gives the protein CASSPSYGGQETQYF.

The chain joins TRBV27 to TRBJ2-3; possible D gene TRBD2, 5 bases. The CDR3 is 14 amino acids. Trimming left V 1 base short and J 0 bases short, with 5 bases between. The germline V gene encodes CDR1 MNHEY and CDR2 SMNVEV (reference sequence). The chain's CDR3 is CASSLWTSTDTQYF. The CDR3 DNA sequence: TGTGCCAGCAGTTTATGGACTAGCACAGATACGCAGTATTTT.

The J gene is TRBJ1-6, the V gene TRBV10-3; 7 nucleotides line up with TRBD1. Germline lookup yields CDR1 ENHRY and CDR2 SYGVKD. This CDR3 is built from 12 residues. V gave up 6 bases and J gave up 10 bases; unmatched junction bases: 3. DNA for the CDR3: TGTGCCATCAGAACAGGGGAGTCACCCCTCCACTTT. This codes for CAIRTGESPLHF.

The chain couples TRBV20-1 to TRBJ2-7; D is uncertain. CDR3 length equals 11 residues. Per the germline V gene, CDR1 is DFQATT and CDR2 is SNEGSKA (reference sequence). V was pared by 3 bases and J by 5 bases, with 8 bases between. CDR3 nucleotides: TGCAGTGCTAGTAACGGAGACGAGCAGTACTTC. It is translated as CSASNGDEQYF.

The chain uses TRBV28 and TRBJ2-1; 9 nucleotides agree with TRBD2. Germline V lookup: CDR1 MDHEN, CDR2 SYDVKM. The J segment lost 9 bases and the V segment lost 2 bases, leaving 8 bases of the junction unmatched. The CDR3 has 15 amino acids. CDR3 DNA sequence: TGTGCCAGCAGTTTAGGGACTAGCTTATTGGGTGAGCAGTTCTTC. The encoded protein is CASSLGTSLLGEQFF.

The rearrangement uses TRBV28 and TRBJ2-1; D gene unclear. The CDR3 is 14 residues long. V lost 1 base and J lost 6, with 10 bases in between. Germline values: CDR1 MDHEN, CDR2 SYDVKM. CDR3: CASSLYRVSNEQFF. CDR3 sequence (DNA): TGTGCCAGCAGTTTATACCGGGTGTCCAATGAGCAGTTCTTC.

The chain joins TRBV5-4 to TRBJ2-5, with 10 nucleotides matching TRBD2. The CDR3 extends over 15 amino acids. V lost 1 base and J lost 4; bases outside the gene matches: 4. The germline CDR1 and CDR2 sequences are SGHNT and YYREEE (reference sequence). CDR3 DNA sequence: TGTGCCAGCAGCTTGTTCCAGCGGGAGGGAGAGACCCAGTACTTC. Protein: CASSLFQREGETQYF.